This TCR beta chain was captured in a study of blood T cell repertoires in COVID-19. CDR1 SGHTA and CDR2 FQGTGA come from the germline V gene. The CDR3 length is 15 residues. V gave up 5 bases and J gave up 4 bases, with 17 bases separating them. Data came from immunoSEQ multiplex PCR; TCRdb stores just in-frame clones and leaves some out. This table has under 85,000 clones, approximately 78% appearing once. The V gene is TRBV7-3, the J gene TRBJ1-2; D call uncertain. The origin of this receptor is a human donor in a cohort sampled during active COVID-19. The sample was peripheral blood. The CDR3 protein is CASSPESGILYGYTF. The CDR3 DNA reads TGTGCCAGCAGCCCTGAATCCGGGATACTCTATGGCTACACCTTC.